This TCR beta chain was observed in a study of control samples from healthy donors and cancer patients. Clones were sequenced by immunoSEQ multiplex PCR, and TCRdb holds only the in-frame ones, with some missing. The sample contains 40,000 to 50,000 clones, 93% of which appear only once. The CDR3 has 15 amino acids. CDR1 and CDR2 (germline): SGHNT, YENEEA. Trimming left V 1 base short and J 2 bases short, with 12 bases between. Input material: PBMCs. This TCR was sampled from a woman aged 45-60 years with head and neck cancer. The rearrangement joins TRBV11-3 to TRBJ2-7; no definite D call. The chain's CDR3 is CASSLGQGMTYEQYF. The CDR3 nucleotides read TGTGCCAGCAGCTTAGGTCAAGGTATGACCTACGAGCAGTACTTC. Complete variable domain (other parts from reference TRBV11-3 and TRBJ2-7): EAGVVQSPRYKIIEKKQPVAFWCNPISGHNTLYWYLQNLGQGPELLIRYENEEAVDDSQLPKDRFSAERLKGVDSTLKIQPAELGDSAVYLCASSLGQGMTYEQYFGPGTRLTVT.